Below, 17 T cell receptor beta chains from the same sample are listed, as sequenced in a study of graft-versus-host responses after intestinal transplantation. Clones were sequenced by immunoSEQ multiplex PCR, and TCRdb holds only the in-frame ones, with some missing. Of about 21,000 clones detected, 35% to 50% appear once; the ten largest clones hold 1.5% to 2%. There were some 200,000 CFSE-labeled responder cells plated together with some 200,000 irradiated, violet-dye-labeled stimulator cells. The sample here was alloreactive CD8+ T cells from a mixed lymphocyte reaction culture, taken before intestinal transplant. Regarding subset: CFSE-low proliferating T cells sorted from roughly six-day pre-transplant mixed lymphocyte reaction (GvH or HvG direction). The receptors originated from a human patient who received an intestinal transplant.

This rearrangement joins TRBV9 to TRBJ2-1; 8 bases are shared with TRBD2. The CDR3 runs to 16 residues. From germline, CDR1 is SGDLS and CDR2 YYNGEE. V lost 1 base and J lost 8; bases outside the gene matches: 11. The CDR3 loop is CASSVSPSGSWDEQFF. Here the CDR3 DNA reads TGTGCCAGCAGCGTATCGCCCAGCGGGAGCTGGGATGAGCAGTTCTTC.

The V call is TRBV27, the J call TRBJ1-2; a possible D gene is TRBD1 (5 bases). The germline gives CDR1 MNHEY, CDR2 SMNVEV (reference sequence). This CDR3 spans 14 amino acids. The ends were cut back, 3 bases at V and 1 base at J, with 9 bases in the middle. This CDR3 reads CASSFQGGNYGYTF. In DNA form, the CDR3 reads TGTGCCAGCAGTTTCCAGGGCGGTAACTATGGCTACACCTTC.

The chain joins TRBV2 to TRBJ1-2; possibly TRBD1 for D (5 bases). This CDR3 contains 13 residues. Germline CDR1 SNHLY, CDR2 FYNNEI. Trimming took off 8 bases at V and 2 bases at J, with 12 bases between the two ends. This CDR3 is CASGAGWNYGYTF. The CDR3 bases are TGTGCCAGCGGGGCAGGGTGGAACTATGGCTACACCTTC.

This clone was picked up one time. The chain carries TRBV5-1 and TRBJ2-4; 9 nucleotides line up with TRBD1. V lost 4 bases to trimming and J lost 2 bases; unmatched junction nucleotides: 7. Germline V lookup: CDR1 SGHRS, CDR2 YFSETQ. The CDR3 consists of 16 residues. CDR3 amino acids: CASSRDRVDSKNIQYF. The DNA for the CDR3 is TGCGCCAGCAGCCGGGACAGGGTTGATTCCAAAAACATTCAGTACTTC.

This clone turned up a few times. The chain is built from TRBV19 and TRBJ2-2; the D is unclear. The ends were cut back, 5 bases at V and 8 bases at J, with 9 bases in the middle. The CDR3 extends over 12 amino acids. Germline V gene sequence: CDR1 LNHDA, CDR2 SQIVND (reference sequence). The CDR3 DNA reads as TGTGCCAGTAGTTTCCTAGGAGGGGAGCTGTTTTTT. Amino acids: CASSFLGGELFF.

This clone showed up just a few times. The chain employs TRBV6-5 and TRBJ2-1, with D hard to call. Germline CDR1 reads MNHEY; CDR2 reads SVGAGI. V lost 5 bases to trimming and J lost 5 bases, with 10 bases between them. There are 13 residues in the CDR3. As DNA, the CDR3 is TGTGCCAGCAGTCGCTCGAGTAACAATGAGCAGTTCTTC. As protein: CASSRSSNNEQFF.

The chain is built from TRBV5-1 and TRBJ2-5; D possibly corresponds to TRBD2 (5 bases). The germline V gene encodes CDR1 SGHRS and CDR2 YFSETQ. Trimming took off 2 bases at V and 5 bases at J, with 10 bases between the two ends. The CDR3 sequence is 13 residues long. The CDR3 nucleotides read TGCGCCAGCAGCTTTGAGGGATGGGAGACCCAGTACTTC. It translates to CASSFEGWETQYF.

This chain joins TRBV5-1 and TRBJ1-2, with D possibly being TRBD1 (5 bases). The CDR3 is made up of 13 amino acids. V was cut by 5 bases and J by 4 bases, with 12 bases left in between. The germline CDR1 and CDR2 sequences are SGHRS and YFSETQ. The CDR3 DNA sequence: TGCGCCAGCAGTTTTACAGGCCCCTATGGCTACACCTTC. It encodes CASSFTGPYGYTF. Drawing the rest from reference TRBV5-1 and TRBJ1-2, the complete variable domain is KAGVTQTPRYLIKTRGQQVTLSCSPISGHRSVSWYQQTPGQGLQFLFEYFSETQRNKGNFPGRFSGRQFSNSRSEMNVSTLELGDSALYLCASSFTGPYGYTFGSGTRLTVV.

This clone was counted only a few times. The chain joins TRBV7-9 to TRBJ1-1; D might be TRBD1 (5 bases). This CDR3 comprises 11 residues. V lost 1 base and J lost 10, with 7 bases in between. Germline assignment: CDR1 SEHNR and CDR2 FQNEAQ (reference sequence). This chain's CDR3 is CASSLGGGAFF. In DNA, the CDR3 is TGTGCCAGCAGCTTAGGGGGCGGAGCTTTCTTT. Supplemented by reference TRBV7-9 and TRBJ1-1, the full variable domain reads DTGVSQNPRHKITKRGQNVTFRCDPISEHNRLYWYRQTLGQGPEFLTYFQNEAQLEKSRLLSDRFSAERPKGSFSTLEIQRTEQGDSAMYLCASSLGGGAFFGQGTRLTVV.

The CDR3 region has the DNA TGTGCCAGCAGCTTAGAATTTAGGGAGCAGTTCTTC. Translated: CASSLEFREQFF. The chain employs TRBV7-9 and TRBJ2-1; D is uncertain. Germline V gene data show CDR1 as SEHNR and CDR2 as FQNEAQ (reference sequence). The CDR3 spans 12 residues. V lost 1 base and J 10 bases, leaving 8 bases between the germline ends.

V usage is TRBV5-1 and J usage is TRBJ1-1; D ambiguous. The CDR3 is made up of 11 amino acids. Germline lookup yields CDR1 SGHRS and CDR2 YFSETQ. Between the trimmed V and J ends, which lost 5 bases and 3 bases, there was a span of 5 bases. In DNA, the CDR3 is TGCGCCAGCAGTGGGGACACTGAAGCTTTCTTT. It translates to CASSGDTEAFF.

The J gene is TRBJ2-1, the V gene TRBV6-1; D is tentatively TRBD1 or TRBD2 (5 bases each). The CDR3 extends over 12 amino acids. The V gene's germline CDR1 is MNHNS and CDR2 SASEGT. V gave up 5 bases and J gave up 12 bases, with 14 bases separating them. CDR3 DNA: TGTGCCAGCAGTCCGGGACCACTTCGGCAGTTCTTC. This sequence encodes CASSPGPLRQFF.

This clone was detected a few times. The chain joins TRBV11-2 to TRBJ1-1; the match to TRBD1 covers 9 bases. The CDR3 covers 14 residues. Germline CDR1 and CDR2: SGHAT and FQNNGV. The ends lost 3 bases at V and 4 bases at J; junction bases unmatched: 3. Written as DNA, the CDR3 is TGTGCCAGCAGCTTGACAGGGGGGAGCACTGAAGCTTTCTTT. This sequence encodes CASSLTGGSTEAFF.

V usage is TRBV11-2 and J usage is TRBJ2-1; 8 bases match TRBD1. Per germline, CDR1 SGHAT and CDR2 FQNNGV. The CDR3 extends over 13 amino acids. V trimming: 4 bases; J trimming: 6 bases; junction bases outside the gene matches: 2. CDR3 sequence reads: CASSSDRANEQFF. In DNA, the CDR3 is TGTGCCAGCAGCTCGGACAGGGCCAATGAGCAGTTCTTC.

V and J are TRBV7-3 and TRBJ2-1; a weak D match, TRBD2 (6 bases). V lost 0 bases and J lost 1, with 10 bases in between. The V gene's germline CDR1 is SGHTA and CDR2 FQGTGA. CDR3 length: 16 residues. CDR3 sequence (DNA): TGTGCCAGCAGCTTAACGCCGACTAGGTCCTACAATGAGCAGTTCTTC. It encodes CASSLTPTRSYNEQFF.

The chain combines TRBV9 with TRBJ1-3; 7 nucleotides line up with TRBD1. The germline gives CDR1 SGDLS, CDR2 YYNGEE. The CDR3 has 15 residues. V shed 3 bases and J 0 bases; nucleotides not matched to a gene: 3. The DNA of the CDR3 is TGTGCCAGCAGCGCGGGACAGAACTCTGGAAACACCATATATTTT. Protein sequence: CASSAGQNSGNTIYF.

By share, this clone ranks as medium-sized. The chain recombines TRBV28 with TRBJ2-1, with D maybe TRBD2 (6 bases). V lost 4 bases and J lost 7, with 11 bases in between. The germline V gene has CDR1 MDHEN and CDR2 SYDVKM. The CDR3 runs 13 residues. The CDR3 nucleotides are TGTGCCAGCAGTTCCGGGGGAACTAATGAGCAGTTCTTC. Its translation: CASSSGGTNEQFF.